This record covers a single T cell receptor (beta chain). The antigen is undetermined. The CDR3 is 15 amino acids. V was shortened by 1 base and J by 4 bases, with 14 bases between the two germline ends. Germline V lookup: CDR1 GTSNPN, CDR2 SVGIG (reference sequence). The data belong to a study of OX40 agonist ivuxolimab in advanced cancers. Study-level information: Patients received the agonistic anti-OX40 (CD134) antibody ivuxolimab. Of the patients, three showed partial responses, one with hepatocellular carcinoma and two with cutaneous melanoma.

Study-wide points: Both blood CD4+ and CD8+ T cells showed clonal growth by week 6 at 0.1 to 3.0 mg/kg.

Sequencing used immunoSEQ multiplex PCR; TCRdb keeps in-frame clones, though not all of them. The sample carries 77,000 or so clones, about nine tenths recorded once. This sequence was found in an adult with an advanced solid tumor such as melanoma, head and neck, liver or kidney cancer. Sample: CD4+ or CD8+ T cells sorted from blood, taken in a trial of the OX40 agonist ivuxolimab. The rearrangement joins TRBV30 to TRBJ1-3; D gene uncertain. The CDR3 DNA is TGTGCCTGGAGTGGAACGGGAGTAGGGGGAAACACCATATATTTT. Amino acid sequence: CAWSGTGVGGNTIYF.